Listed below are T cell receptor beta chains from one sample, sequenced in a study of blood T cell repertoires in COVID-19. Repertoires were generated with immunoSEQ multiplex PCR, while TCRdb's copy carries only in-frame clones and drops some. Here the sample spans roughly 230,000 clones, less than 90% being singletons. Sample: peripheral blood. These receptors all stem from a woman aged 80 or older with COVID-19, enrolled during active disease. Both conserved end residues are part of each CDR3. The D gene is left open where the match is weak. Some rows mark clone size as missing; the rest say once, few, many or name a class of expanded clone.

cdr3_aa cdr3_nt d_call clone_size j_call v_call
CASSQTGNQPQHF TGTGCCAGCAGCCAGACAGGGAATCAGCCCCAGCATTTT TRBD1 - TRBJ1-5 TRBV6-6
CASTGGGAKNTGELFF TGTGCCAGCACAGGCGGGGGGGCGAAAAACACCGGGGAGCTGTTTTTT TRBD2 - TRBJ2-2 TRBV2
CASSREGQGFYTF TGTGCCAGCAGTCGGGAAGGACAGGGCTTCTACACCTTC TRBD1 few TRBJ1-2 TRBV3-1/TRBV3-2
CASSPGGSNQPQHF TGTGCCAGCAGCCCCGGAGGTAGCAATCAGCCCCAGCATTTT - - TRBJ1-5 TRBV6-2/TRBV6-3
CAAQTDRGNTEAFF TGTGCCGCTCAAACCGACAGGGGAAACACTGAAGCTTTCTTT TRBD1 - TRBJ1-1 TRBV5-4
CASSPRGQTDSPLHF TGTGCCAGCTCACCGCGGGGACAGACGGATTCACCCCTCCACTTT TRBD1 once TRBJ1-6 TRBV18
CASSLYRGQRNTIYF TGTGCCAGCAGTTTGTACAGGGGGCAAAGAAACACCATATATTTT TRBD1 - TRBJ1-3 TRBV28
CASSLSSGPEFF TGTGCCAGCAGTTTATCTAGCGGGCCGGAGTTCTTC TRBD2 - TRBJ2-1 TRBV12-3/TRBV12-4
CASYPGGRGNEQYF TGTGCCAGCTACCCTGGGGGCAGGGGTAACGAGCAGTACTTC - - TRBJ2-7 TRBV7-3
CASSSYREETQYF TGTGCCAGCAGTTCGTACAGGGAGGAGACCCAGTACTTC - - TRBJ2-5 TRBV28
CASRVGAGHSQYF TGTGCCAGTAGGGTTGGCGCTGGACATTCGCAGTATTTT - - TRBJ2-3 TRBV19
CASSFYRALTDTQYF TGTGCCAGCAGCTTTTACAGGGCTCTCACAGATACGCAGTATTTT - once TRBJ2-3 TRBV5-5
CASRPRTGFSYEQYF TGTGCCAGCAGGCCCCGGACAGGGTTCTCCTACGAGCAGTACTTC TRBD1 - TRBJ2-7 TRBV28
CASSFGGYNQPQHF TGTGCCAGCAGTTTCGGGGGGTACAATCAGCCCCAGCATTTT - once TRBJ1-5 TRBV28
CASSLRMGQMADEQFF TGTGCCAGCAGCCTTCGGATGGGACAGATGGCGGATGAGCAGTTCTTC TRBD1 - TRBJ2-1 TRBV28
CATVTSGGLSSYNEQFF TGTGCCACCGTGACTAGCGGGGGTCTGAGCTCCTACAATGAGCAGTTCTTC TRBD2 - TRBJ2-1 TRBV7-2
CASSLRQVYTGELFF TGTGCCAGCAGTTTGAGACAGGTTTACACCGGGGAGCTGTTTTTT - - TRBJ2-2 TRBV28
CASSDRQTDIQYF TGCGCCAGCAGTGACAGACAAACGGACATTCAGTACTTC - - TRBJ2-4 TRBV10-1
CASSVDWGADTQYF TGTGCCAGCAGCGTAGATTGGGGGGCAGATACGCAGTATTTT - - TRBJ2-3 TRBV9
CASNFPTGGANTEAFF TGTGCCAGCAATTTCCCCACAGGGGGTGCGAACACTGAAGCTTTCTTT TRBD1 - TRBJ1-1 TRBV2
CASSNSRSTDTQYF TGTGCCAGCAGTAACTCCCGAAGCACAGATACGCAGTATTTT - - TRBJ2-3 TRBV2
CASSIGQFYGYTF TGTGCCAGTAGTATTGGACAGTTCTATGGCTACACCTTC - - TRBJ1-2 TRBV19
CASSASGGPYNEQFF TGTGCCAGCAGCGCCTCGGGGGGCCCCTACAATGAGCAGTTCTTC - once TRBJ2-1 TRBV6-5
CASSYSGQGFYGYTF TGTGCCAGCAGTTATAGTGGACAGGGGTTCTATGGCTACACCTTC TRBD1 - TRBJ1-2 TRBV6-5
CASSLEMAGAYGYTF TGTGCCAGCAGCTTAGAGATGGCGGGCGCTTATGGCTACACCTTC - - TRBJ1-2 TRBV11-2
CASSFQGSGTGGGYTF TGTGCCAGCAGCTTTCAGGGCTCGGGAACAGGGGGTGGCTACACCTTC TRBD1 - TRBJ1-2 TRBV5-5
CASSEVGGSGANVLTF TGTGCCAGCAGTGAAGTAGGGGGTTCAGGGGCCAACGTCCTGACTTTC - - TRBJ2-6 TRBV2
CASSRDRGGSSSGYTF TGTGCCAGCAGCCGCGACCGAGGAGGGAGCTCATCTGGCTACACCTTC - - TRBJ1-2 TRBV3-1/TRBV3-2
CASSAHGTQYF TGTGCCAGCAGTGCACACGGGACGCAGTATTTT - - TRBJ2-3 TRBV6-2/TRBV6-3
CASTSHGYTF TGTGCCAGCACCTCTCATGGCTACACCTTC - - TRBJ1-2 TRBV3-1/TRBV3-2
CASTVRKVSTELSGNTIYF TGTGCCAGCACCGTGAGGAAAGTTTCGACAGAGCTCTCTGGAAACACCATATATTTT - once TRBJ1-3 TRBV21-1
CASSHNTGELFF TGTGCCAGCAGCCATAACACCGGGGAGCTGTTTTTT - - TRBJ2-2 TRBV12-3/TRBV12-4
CASSRWAFSGNTIYF TGTGCCAGCAGTCGTTGGGCCTTTTCTGGAAACACCATATATTTT - - TRBJ1-3 TRBV2
CASSFAADRVIGYTF TGTGCCAGCAGCTTCGCTGCCGACAGGGTAATCGGCTACACCTTC TRBD1 few TRBJ1-2 TRBV5-4
CASSWTGLNTIYF TGTGCCAGCAGCTGGACAGGATTAAACACCATATATTTT TRBD1 - TRBJ1-3 TRBV7-9
CASSQRTSGGVGNEQFF TGTGCCAGCAGCCAGAGGACTAGCGGGGGGGTTGGGAATGAGCAGTTCTTC TRBD2 - TRBJ2-1 TRBV4-2
CASSLEGDRAYEQYF TGTGCCAGCAGCTTAGAGGGCGACAGAGCTTACGAGCAGTACTTC - - TRBJ2-7 TRBV7-2
CASSYLQGTYGYTF TGTGCCAGCAGTTACCTACAGGGAACCTATGGCTACACCTTC - - TRBJ1-2 TRBV6-2/TRBV6-3
CASREDGQGLEKLFF TGCGCCAGCAGGGAAGATGGACAGGGTCTAGAAAAACTGTTTTTT TRBD1 few TRBJ1-4 TRBV5-1
CATSDPGTGRGELFF TGTGCCACCAGTGACCCCGGGACAGGGCGCGGGGAGCTGTTTTTT TRBD1 - TRBJ2-2 TRBV24-1
CASSHTGGGPQHF TGTGCCAGCAGCCATACAGGGGGGGGGCCCCAGCATTTT TRBD1 once TRBJ1-5 TRBV3-1/TRBV3-2
CATSGTTGAVTEAFF TGTGCCACCAGTGGTACGACAGGTGCGGTCACTGAAGCTTTCTTT - - TRBJ1-1 TRBV24-1
CASSLAQGRNEQYF TGCGCCAGCAGCTTGGCGCAGGGGAGAAACGAGCAGTACTTC - - TRBJ2-7 TRBV5-1
CASTESGDYGYTF TGCGCCAGCACCGAAAGCGGGGACTATGGCTACACCTTC - - TRBJ1-2 TRBV5-1
CASIPTGVYNEQFF TGTGCCAGCATACCGACAGGGGTCTACAATGAGCAGTTCTTC TRBD1 - TRBJ2-1 TRBV28
CAAQPGQAFYEQYF TGTGCCGCCCAACCAGGACAGGCATTCTACGAGCAGTACTTC TRBD1 once TRBJ2-7 TRBV6-5
CASSEAQGSPYEQYF TGTGCCAGCAGTGAAGCACAGGGGAGCCCCTACGAGCAGTACTTC TRBD1 - TRBJ2-7 TRBV2
CASSPDREIGYTF TGTGCCAGCTCACCGGACAGGGAGATTGGCTACACCTTC TRBD1 - TRBJ1-2 TRBV18
CASSSTRTSSIPETQYF TGTGCCAGCAGTTCCACTCGGACTAGTAGTATACCCGAGACCCAGTACTTC TRBD2 - TRBJ2-5 TRBV28
CASSAGGPFGGQPQHF TGTGCCAGCAGCGCGGGGGGCCCTTTTGGCGGTCAGCCCCAGCATTTT - - TRBJ1-5 TRBV11-2
CASSLGPAGVAYNEQFF TGTGCCAGCAGCTTAGGGCCCGCGGGCGTGGCCTACAATGAGCAGTTCTTC - - TRBJ2-1 TRBV11-2
CASSILIETTNEKLFF TGTGCCAGTAGTATTCTGATCGAGACAACTAATGAAAAACTGTTTTTT - - TRBJ1-4 TRBV19